This T cell receptor (beta chain) derives from a study of molecular identifiers for immune sequencing clone quantification. Study as a whole: Replicate runs used RNA from approximately 20,000 or 98,000 naive CD8 cells, which was split five ways into aliquots, and four of those aliquots were then sequenced. General study results and limits: Among effectors, clones above 20 RNA copies held over 97% of molecules; among naive cells, under 1%.

Preparation of the bulk TCR libraries relied on previously described methods and listed TCR primers. TCRdb redid the calling of the PCR reads with MiXCR, one entry per CDR3 protein. The table lists approximately 550,000 distinct CDR3 sequences, around 23% of them singletons. Germline V lookup: CDR1 MGHRA, CDR2 YSYEKL. There are 15 residues in the CDR3. V shed 4 bases, J shed 9 bases, and the junction held 8 bases outside the gene matches. Naive CD8 T cells underwent sorting with the CD8+CD4-CCR7+CD45RA+ definition. This clonotype was seen a few times. As yet, its antigen is unknown. Sequenced: naive CD8+ T cells from blood, with Jurkat cell RNA spiked in. Subset reported: FACS-sorted CD8+CD4-CCR7+CD45RA+ naive T cells. This chain connects TRBV4-1 to TRBJ2-1, with 11 bases that match TRBD2. The receptor was derived from a human donor in good health. Some libraries in this study had Jurkat cell RNA spiked in. CDR3 sequence: CASSPTSGRGGEQFF. The CDR3 coding sequence is TGCGCCAGCAGCCCTACTAGCGGGAGAGGAGGTGAGCAGTTCTTC.